This TCR beta chain came from a study of shared clonotypes between healthy human individuals. Repertoires were generated with immunoSEQ multiplex PCR, while TCRdb's copy carries only in-frame clones and drops some. The sample yields about 580,000 clones, roughly 98% seen once. V was clipped by 2 bases and J by 3 bases, with 10 bases between them. This CDR3 spans 14 amino acids. The germline V gene has CDR1 SEHNR and CDR2 FQNEAQ (reference sequence). CD8 cells classed as naive were CD45RO-negative and positively selected for CCR7, excluding terminally differentiated effector memory CD45RA+ cells. All the donors were Caucasian adults who lived in Nashville, Tennessee.

The receptor was isolated from a man under 40 in good health. The chain links TRBV7-9 to TRBJ2-5, with D perhaps matching TRBD1 (5 bases). Sample: naive CD8+ T cells sorted from blood. The CDR3 loop reads CASSLQGWEETQYF. The CDR3 DNA reads TGTGCCAGCAGCTTACAGGGTTGGGAAGAGACCCAGTACTTC.